This T cell receptor (beta chain) was profiled in a study of CD8 T cells in ankylosing spondylitis. General observations from the study: Some of the motif variants had earlier been found in reactive arthritis patients' fluid and blood. The study looked at matched synovial fluid samples from ankylosing spondylitis patients. Disease-linked clones were reported to be significantly enriched there. Characteristic of ankylosing spondylitis blood, it appeared, was a TCR beta motif comprising several highly homologous variants.

Worth noting for this clonotype: What it binds is not known.

Molecular-barcoded quantitative 5'-RACE produced these TCR beta libraries. One entry per CDR3 protein results from TCRdb running MiXCR on the 5' RACE reads. The data contain more than 300,000 distinct CDR3 sequences, roughly 10% of them singletons. Trimming removed 4 bases from V and 5 bases from J, with 15 bases in between. Germline assignment: CDR1 SGHRS and CDR2 YFSETQ. This CDR3 has 14 amino acids. The chain carries TRBV5-1 and TRBJ2-5, with D possibly matching TRBD2 (5 bases). Sequencing was done on a sample of blood, either unsorted or a sorted T cell fraction (not recorded which). This clonotype originated in a female donor with ankylosing spondylitis or in good health (not recorded which). Here the CDR3 reads CASSIRTGQETQYF. As DNA, the CDR3 is TGCGCCAGCAGCATACGGACTGGGCAGGAGACCCAGTACTTC.